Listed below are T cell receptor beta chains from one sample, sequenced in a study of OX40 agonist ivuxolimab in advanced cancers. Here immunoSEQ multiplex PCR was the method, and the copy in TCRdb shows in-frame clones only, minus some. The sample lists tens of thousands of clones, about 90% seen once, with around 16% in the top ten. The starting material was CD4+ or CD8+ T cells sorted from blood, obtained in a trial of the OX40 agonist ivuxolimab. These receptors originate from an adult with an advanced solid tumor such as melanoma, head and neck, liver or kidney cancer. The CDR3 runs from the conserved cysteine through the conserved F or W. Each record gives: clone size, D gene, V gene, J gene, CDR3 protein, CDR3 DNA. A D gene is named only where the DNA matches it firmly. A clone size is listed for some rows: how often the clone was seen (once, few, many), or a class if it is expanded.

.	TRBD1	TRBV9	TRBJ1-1	CASSRDRLNTEAFF	TGTGCCAGCAGCCGGGACAGACTCAACACTGAAGCTTTCTTT
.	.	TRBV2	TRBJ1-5	CASRGDGYNQPQHF	TGTGCCAGCAGAGGGGACGGGTACAATCAGCCCCAGCATTTT
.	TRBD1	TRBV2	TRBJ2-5	CASMTGPSQETQYF	TGTGCCAGCATGACAGGGCCCTCCCAAGAGACCCAGTACTTC
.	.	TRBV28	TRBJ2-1	CASAGNEQFF	TGTGCCAGCGCAGGGAATGAGCAGTTCTTC
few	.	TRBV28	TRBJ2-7	CASRTSESRYF	TGTGCCAGCAGGACCTCGGAGAGCCGGTACTTC
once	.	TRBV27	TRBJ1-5	CASSYYSNQPQHF	TGTGCCAGCAGTTACTATAGCAATCAGCCCCAGCATTTT
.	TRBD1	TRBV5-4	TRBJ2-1	CASSLAKGQGAGPYNEQFF	TGTGCCAGCAGCTTGGCCAAGGGACAGGGGGCGGGCCCCTACAATGAGCAGTTCTTC
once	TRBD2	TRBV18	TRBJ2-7	CASSPLGGTSNYEQYF	TGTGCCAGCTCACCATTAGGCGGGACTAGCAACTACGAGCAGTACTTC
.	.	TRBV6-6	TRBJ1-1	CASSRGWTDTEAFF	TGTGCCAGCAGCCGTGGATGGACAGACACTGAAGCTTTCTTT
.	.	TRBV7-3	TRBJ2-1	CASSITGYNEQFF	TGTGCCAGCAGCATTACAGGGTACAATGAGCAGTTCTTC
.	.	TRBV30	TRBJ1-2	CAWSKDRVYGYTF	TGTGCCTGGAGTAAAGACAGAGTTTATGGCTACACCTTC
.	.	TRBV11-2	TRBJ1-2	CASSLVSVYGYTF	TGTGCCAGCAGCTTAGTCTCGGTTTATGGCTACACCTTC
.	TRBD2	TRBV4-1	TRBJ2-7	CASSQFPSGIYEQYF	TGCGCCAGCAGCCAATTCCCTAGCGGGATTTACGAGCAGTACTTC
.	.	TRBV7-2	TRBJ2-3	CASSLSGAGGTDTQYF	TGTGCCAGCAGCTTATCGGGGGCGGGGGGCACAGATACGCAGTATTTT
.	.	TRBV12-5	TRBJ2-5	CASGGGGLETQYF	TGTGCTAGTGGGGGAGGGGGGTTGGAGACCCAGTACTTC
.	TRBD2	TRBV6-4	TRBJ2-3	CASSDAGRTDTQYF	TGTGCCAGCAGTGACGCCGGGAGGACAGATACGCAGTATTTT
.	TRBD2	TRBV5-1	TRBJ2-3	CASSAGLALTTYTDTQYF	TGCGCCAGCAGCGCTGGACTAGCGCTTACCACTTACACAGATACGCAGTATTTT
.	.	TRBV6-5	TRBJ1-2	CASSEDGKSYGYTF	TGTGCCAGCAGTGAAGACGGAAAGTCCTATGGCTACACCTTC
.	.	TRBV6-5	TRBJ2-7	CASSYSVGGSYEQYF	TGTGCCAGCAGTTACTCGGTTGGGGGCTCCTACGAGCAGTACTTC
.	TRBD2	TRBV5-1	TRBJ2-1	CASSPTSGSIYEQFF	TGCGCCAGCAGCCCTACTAGCGGGAGTATATATGAGCAGTTCTTC
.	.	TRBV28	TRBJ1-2	CASSFWGADGYTF	TGTGCCAGCAGTTTTTGGGGGGCCGATGGCTACACCTTC
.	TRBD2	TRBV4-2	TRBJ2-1	CASSFSGTSGRYYNEQFF	TGTGCCAGCAGCTTCTCGGGGACTAGCGGGAGGTACTACAATGAGCAGTTCTTC
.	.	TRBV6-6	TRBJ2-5	CASSRANQETQYF	TGTGCCAGCAGTCGAGCCAACCAAGAGACCCAGTACTTC
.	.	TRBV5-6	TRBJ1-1	CASSLLDIQNTEAFF	TGTGCCAGCAGCTTATTAGACATCCAGAACACTGAAGCTTTCTTT
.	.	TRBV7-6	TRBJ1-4	CASSFRGNSEKLFF	TGTGCCAGCAGCTTCAGGGGAAATAGTGAAAAACTGTTTTTT
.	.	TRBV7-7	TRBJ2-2	CAGQTGNTGELFF	TGTGCTGGCCAGACAGGGAACACCGGGGAGCTGTTTTTT
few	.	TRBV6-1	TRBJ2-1	CASSPKLVVNEQFF	TGTGCCAGCTCCCCGAAACTAGTAGTGAATGAGCAGTTCTTC
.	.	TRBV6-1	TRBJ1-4	CASSDPDRLNEKLFF	TGTGCCAGCAGTGATCCCGACAGACTCAATGAAAAACTGTTTTTT
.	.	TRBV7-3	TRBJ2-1	CASSKAELYNEQFF	TGTGCCAGCAGCAAAGCGGAACTATACAATGAGCAGTTCTTC
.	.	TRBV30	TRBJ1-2	CAWSVRPGSGTNYGYTF	TGTGCCTGGAGTGTACGGCCCGGATCCGGGACTAACTATGGCTACACCTTC
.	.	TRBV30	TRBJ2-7	CACSSGHHYEQYF	TGTGCCTGCTCCTCGGGACACCACTACGAGCAGTACTTC
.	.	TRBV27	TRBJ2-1	CASGPRGLAVYNEQFF	TGTGCCAGCGGTCCACGGGGGCTAGCGGTATACAATGAGCAGTTCTTC
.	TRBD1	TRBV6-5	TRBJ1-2	CASSQGQSYGYTF	TGTGCCAGCAGCCAGGGACAGAGCTATGGCTACACCTTC
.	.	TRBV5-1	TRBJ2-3	CASSLLGVTDTQYF	TGCGCCAGCAGCTTGCTGGGTGTCACAGATACGCAGTATTTT
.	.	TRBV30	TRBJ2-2	CAWRRLADTGELFF	TGTGCCTGGAGGCGGTTAGCGGACACCGGGGAGCTGTTTTTT
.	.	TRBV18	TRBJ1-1	CASSPARDRDTEAFF	TGTGCCAGCTCACCAGCCCGGGACCGTGACACTGAAGCTTTCTTT
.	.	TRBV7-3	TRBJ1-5	CASSLTGGNQPQHF	TGTGCCAGCAGCTTAACAGGGGGCAATCAGCCCCAGCATTTT
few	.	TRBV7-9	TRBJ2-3	CASSARGSTDTQYF	TGTGCCAGCAGCGCCAGGGGATCAACAGATACGCAGTATTTT
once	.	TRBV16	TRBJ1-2	CASSQWAGRVGNYGYTF	TGTGCCAGCAGCCAATGGGCAGGAAGGGTTGGAAACTATGGCTACACCTTC
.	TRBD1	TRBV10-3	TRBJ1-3	CAVGTGTLGNTIYF	TGTGCCGTGGGGACAGGCACGCTCGGAAACACCATATATTTT
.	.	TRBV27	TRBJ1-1	CASSPSGGHSEAFF	TGTGCCAGCAGTCCCTCTGGGGGGCACAGTGAAGCTTTCTTT
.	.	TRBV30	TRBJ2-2	CAWLVGRSRYTGELFF	TGTGCCTGGCTGGTAGGGAGGAGTAGGTACACCGGGGAGCTGTTTTTT
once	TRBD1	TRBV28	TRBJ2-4	CASSSSGTGKNIQYF	TGTGCCAGCAGTTCTTCCGGGACAGGAAAAAACATTCAGTACTTC
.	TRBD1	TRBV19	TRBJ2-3	CASSEGPGQGGTDTQYF	TGTGCCAGTAGTGAGGGTCCGGGACAGGGAGGCACAGATACGCAGTATTTT
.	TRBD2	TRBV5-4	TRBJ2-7	CASSEGTSGPREQYF	TGTGCCAGCAGCGAGGGGACTAGCGGGCCCCGCGAGCAGTACTTC
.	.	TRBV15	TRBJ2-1	CATSIGPGRDNEQFF	TGTGCCACCAGCATTGGACCAGGGCGAGACAATGAGCAGTTCTTC
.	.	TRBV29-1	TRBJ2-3	CSAREGGTDTQYF	TGCAGCGCCCGTGAGGGGGGCACAGATACGCAGTATTTT
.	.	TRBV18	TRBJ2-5	CASSPSVQRETQYF	TGTGCCAGCTCACCATCCGTCCAACGAGAGACCCAGTACTTC